What follows describes a single T cell receptor (beta chain). The CDR3 is 14 residues long. Germline-derived CDR1 and CDR2 are DFQATT and SNEGSKA (reference sequence). V was trimmed by 5 bases and J by 0 bases, leaving 14 bases between them. This entry is derived from a study of T-cell memory formation after mild COVID-19. TCRdb re-analysed the 5' RACE reads in MiXCR, keeping a single row per CDR3 protein. The table has about 400,000 distinct CDR3 sequences, roughly 24% seen once; the top ten hold 7.5% to 10%. The sequenced sample consisted of PBMCs or a T cell subset sorted from them (not recorded which). The chain couples TRBV20-1 to TRBJ2-7; perhaps TRBD2 as D (6 bases). This TCR came from an adult woman who had mild COVID-19 (a few samples of this study predate the infection). Cell type and time point are not known. The chain's CDR3 is CSAGSSGRSYEQYF. The CDR3 DNA follows: TGCAGTGCTGGGAGTAGCGGCCGCTCCTACGAGCAGTACTTC.